Following are 23 T cell receptor beta chains from one sample sequenced in a study of blood T cell repertoires in COVID-19 (TCRdb year 2020). The library was obtained by the immunoSEQ multiplex PCR assay. TCRdb retrieved this table from immuneACCESS and kept in-frame rearrangements only. Not all clones are present; in checked studies, unresolved V genes account for under half, and no reason is known for the remainder. Here the sample has about 42,000 clones; roughly 73% occur a single time. The ten largest clones take up 25% to 35% of the sample. The sample taken for sequencing was peripheral blood. The source of these receptors is a woman in her seventies with acute or convalescent COVID-19.

The chain has TRBV15 and TRBJ2-6, with D possibly being TRBD2 (5 bases). Germline values: CDR1 LNHNV, CDR2 YYDKDF (reference sequence). The CDR3 contains 16 residues. V was cut by 0 bases and J by 4 bases, with 10 bases left in between. The CDR3 DNA follows: TGTGCCACCAGCAGAGATCGGGGATCAGGGGCCAACGTCCTGACTTTC. Protein product: CATSRDRGSGANVLTF.

This clone was recorded only once. The chain combines TRBV30 with TRBJ2-7; D may be TRBD1 (6 bases). The CDR3 spans 19 residues. V lost 1 base and J 6 bases, leaving 31 bases between the germline ends. Germline CDR1 GTSNPN, CDR2 SVGIG (reference sequence). The CDR3 bases are TGTGCCTGGAGTGCCCTTACAGGGTTTGTTGGAGTTAATTTCGGCGAGCAGTACTTC. Translating it yields CAWSALTGFVGVNFGEQYF.

The chain has TRBV28 and TRBJ1-2, with D maybe TRBD1 (6 bases). The germline V and J ends were trimmed by 8 bases and 9 bases, with 19 bases remaining between them. CDR3 size: 13 residues. The germline CDR1 and CDR2 sequences are MDHEN and SYDVKM. CDR3 nucleotides: TGTGCCAGCTTCCTACCTCACAGGGAGCGCTACACCTTC. This gives the protein CASFLPHRERYTF.

V is TRBV19 and J is TRBJ1-1, with a weak D call TRBD1 (6 bases). The germline CDR1 and CDR2 sequences are LNHDA and SQIVND (reference sequence). Trimming shortened V by 7 bases and J by 2 bases, and 14 bases separated the two germline ends. CDR3 length equals 14 residues. CDR3 sequence reads: CASNRGGGNTEAFF. DNA for the CDR3: TGTGCCAGTAATAGGGGGGGCGGAAACACTGAAGCTTTCTTT.

The chain carries TRBV28 and TRBJ1-5, with D unresolved. Deletions cut 5 bases from V and 6 bases from J, with 17 bases between. This CDR3 contains 15 residues. Germline assignment: CDR1 MDHEN and CDR2 SYDVKM. The CDR3 sequence is CASSPSGREGQPQHF. The CDR3 DNA is TGTGCCAGCAGTCCCTCCGGGAGGGAAGGTCAGCCCCAGCATTTT. Variable domain in full (rest from reference TRBV28 and TRBJ1-5): DVKVTQSSRYLVKRTGEKVFLECVQDMDHENMFWYRQDPGLGLRLIYFSYDVKMKEKGDIPEGYSVSREKKERFSLILESASTNQTSMYLCASSPSGREGQPQHFGDGTRLSIL.

The chain links TRBV5-1 to TRBJ2-7; 7 bases fit TRBD1. This CDR3 is 14 amino acids long. Per the germline V gene, CDR1 is SGHRS and CDR2 is YFSETQ. The trim removed 3 bases at V and 2 bases at J, leaving 5 bases unmatched. For the CDR3, the DNA is TGCGCCAGCAGCTCCCGGACAGGCCCCTACGAGCAGTACTTC. Amino acid sequence: CASSSRTGPYEQYF.

J is TRBJ2-2 and V is TRBV5-1, with 7 bases that match TRBD1. The CDR3 length is 15 residues. Germline V gene sequence: CDR1 SGHRS, CDR2 YFSETQ. J lost 6 bases, V lost 4 bases, and 9 bases had no gene match. CDR3 DNA: TGCGCCAGCAGCCTACTGACAGGGCGGGCCGGGGAGCTGTTTTTT. Protein product: CASSLLTGRAGELFF.

The V and J genes are TRBV10-3 and TRBJ1-5, with TRBD1 identical over 7 bases. CDR1 and CDR2 from the germline V gene are ENHRY and SYGVKD. The CDR3 length is 16 residues. V lost 0 bases, J lost 4 bases, and 6 bases stayed unmatched. The CDR3 protein is CAISESRGTDNQPQHF. CDR3 coding DNA: TGTGCCATCAGTGAGTCTAGGGGGACAGATAATCAGCCCCAGCATTTT.

The V call is TRBV5-1, the J call TRBJ2-5, with D possibly matching TRBD1 (5 bases). The CDR3 contains 16 residues. Trimming took 1 base from V and 1 from J, leaving 14 bases between them. CDR1 SGHRS and CDR2 YFSETQ come from the germline V gene. CDR3 residues: CASSLFARTFQETQYF. The CDR3 DNA follows: TGCGCCAGCAGCTTGTTTGCCCGGACATTCCAAGAGACCCAGTACTTC.

The chain has TRBV28 and TRBJ2-2, with D unclear. The CDR3 runs to 13 residues. Germline lookup yields CDR1 MDHEN and CDR2 SYDVKM. With 2 bases removed from V and 4 bases from J, the gap between germline ends came to 5 bases. CDR3 region: CASSLASTGELFF. The DNA of the CDR3 is TGTGCCAGCAGTTTAGCCAGCACCGGGGAGCTGTTTTTT.

The chain recombines TRBV20-1 with TRBJ2-5; D is unclear. Trimming took 3 bases from V and 2 from J, leaving 10 bases between them. The CDR3 is 13 amino acids. The germline V gene has CDR1 DFQATT and CDR2 SNEGSKA (reference sequence). For the CDR3, the DNA is TGCAGTGCTAGTATCCGGAGTCAAGAGACCCAGTACTTC. Translated: CSASIRSQETQYF.

The V call is TRBV9, the J call TRBJ2-1, with 12 nucleotides matching TRBD2. The CDR3 has 14 amino acids. With 4 bases clipped from V and 13 bases from J, the junction kept 9 bases outside the gene matches. Germline loops: CDR1 SGDLS, CDR2 YYNGEE. The CDR3 loop reads CASSNGLAGFLQFF. DNA for the CDR3: TGTGCCAGCAGCAACGGACTAGCGGGGTTCCTTCAGTTCTTC.

This clone was detected a few times. The chain combines TRBV28 with TRBJ1-2, with 7 bases aligning to TRBD1. This CDR3 has 14 residues. Germline trimming cut 5 bases from V and 5 bases from J; bases unmatched to any gene: 8. Germline CDR1 reads MDHEN; CDR2 reads SYDVKM. The CDR3 region is CASSTPDRYYGYTF. CDR3 nucleotide sequence: TGTGCCAGCAGTACCCCGGACAGGTATTATGGCTACACCTTC.

The chain combines TRBV25-1 with TRBJ1-2; maybe TRBD1 (5 bases). The CDR3 consists of 14 residues. The V gene's germline CDR1 is MGHDK and CDR2 SYGVNS. V lost 4 bases and J 4 bases, leaving 13 bases between the germline ends. The CDR3 DNA sequence: TGTGCCAGCAGTGCCAGGGTGACGACCTATGGCTACACCTTC. Protein sequence: CASSARVTTYGYTF.

CDR3 amino acids: CASSVRTDYNEQFF. CDR3 nucleotides: TGTGCCAGCAGCGTAAGGACAGATTACAATGAGCAGTTCTTC. The chain employs TRBV9 and TRBJ2-1; a possible D gene is TRBD1 (6 bases). From germline, CDR1 is SGDLS and CDR2 YYNGEE. V lost 1 base and J lost 4, with 9 bases in between. The CDR3 is 14 residues long.

The V and J genes are TRBV29-1 and TRBJ1-1; 8 nucleotides align to TRBD1. The CDR3 is 14 amino acids. V shed 3 bases, J shed 3 bases, and the junction held 6 bases outside the gene matches. Germline lookup yields CDR1 SQVTM and CDR2 ANQGSEA. In DNA form, the CDR3 reads TGCAGCGTTGACCGACAGGGGTGGGACACTGAAGCTTTCTTT. Translating it yields CSVDRQGWDTEAFF.

The chain has TRBV20-1 and TRBJ1-1, with 9 bases aligning to TRBD1. This CDR3 is 15 amino acids long. V dropped 3 bases and J dropped 10; count of bases not matched to a gene: 15. The germline V gene has CDR1 DFQATT and CDR2 SNEGSKA (reference sequence). The CDR3 sequence is CSASETGGGVAVAFF. The CDR3 nucleotides read TGCAGTGCTAGTGAAACAGGGGGCGGGGTGGCGGTAGCTTTCTTT.

The rearrangement joins TRBV2 to TRBJ2-5; TRBD2 matches at 11 bases. Germline-derived CDR1 and CDR2 are SNHLY and FYNNEI. Trimming took 6 bases from V and 2 from J; bases not matched to a gene: 14. The CDR3 has 18 residues. This CDR3 is CASSADRLAGGPQETQYF. The CDR3, as DNA: TGTGCCAGCAGCGCGGACAGGCTAGCGGGGGGCCCTCAAGAGACCCAGTACTTC.

The table lists this clone with many counts. V usage is TRBV18 and J usage is TRBJ1-1, with D possibly TRBD1 on 5 matching bases. The CDR3 is 16 amino acids. Germline V lookup: CDR1 KGHSH, CDR2 LQKENI. V was cut by 8 bases and J by 0 bases, with 19 bases left in between. This CDR3 reads CASAFGPAGVNTEAFF. In DNA, the CDR3 is TGTGCCAGCGCGTTCGGCCCAGCGGGGGTGAACACTGAAGCTTTCTTT.

The chain uses TRBV28 and TRBJ1-1; D gene uncertain. This CDR3 is built from 15 residues. Germline V lookup: CDR1 MDHEN, CDR2 SYDVKM. Trimming took 6 bases from V and 1 from J, leaving 15 bases between them. The CDR3 DNA sequence: TGTGCCAGCAGCAACCAAGGACGGGGGAACACTGAAGCTTTCTTT. Encoded protein: CASSNQGRGNTEAFF. The whole variable domain, remainder taken from reference TRBV28 and TRBJ1-1, is DVKVTQSSRYLVKRTGEKVFLECVQDMDHENMFWYRQDPGLGLRLIYFSYDVKMKEKGDIPEGYSVSREKKERFSLILESASTNQTSMYLCASSNQGRGNTEAFFGQGTRLTVV.

The rearrangement links TRBV19 to TRBJ2-1; D is unresolved. In germline, CDR1 is LNHDA, CDR2 SQIVND (reference sequence). Trimming took 4 bases from V and 3 from J, leaving 4 bases between them. The CDR3 is 12 amino acids. CDR3 region: CASSKLYNEQFF. DNA of the CDR3: TGTGCCAGTAGTAAGCTCTACAATGAGCAGTTCTTC.

Only a few counts were recorded for this clone. The rearrangement joins TRBV6-5 to TRBJ1-6; 7 nucleotides match TRBD1. Per the germline V gene, CDR1 is MNHEY and CDR2 is SVGAGI. The length of the CDR3 is 15 residues. V lost 2 bases and J lost 5; bases outside the gene matches: 3. CDR3 nucleotide sequence: TGTGCCAGCAGTTACGATGACAGGGATAATTCACCCCTCCACTTT. Its protein product is CASSYDDRDNSPLHF.

The chain is built from TRBV5-1 and TRBJ2-3, with 9 bases matching TRBD1. Germline CDR1 SGHRS, CDR2 YFSETQ. CDR3 size: 18 residues. The ends lost 5 bases at V and 3 bases at J; junction bases unmatched: 16. In DNA, the CDR3 is TGCGCCAGCAGATCCGGGACAGGGTATAGTCGGGTGACAGATACGCAGTATTTT. It specifies CASRSGTGYSRVTDTQYF. Looking up the rest from reference TRBV5-1 and TRBJ2-3 gives the full variable domain: KAGVTQTPRYLIKTRGQQVTLSCSPISGHRSVSWYQQTPGQGLQFLFEYFSETQRNKGNFPGRFSGRQFSNSRSEMNVSTLELGDSALYLCASRSGTGYSRVTDTQYFGPGTRLTVL.